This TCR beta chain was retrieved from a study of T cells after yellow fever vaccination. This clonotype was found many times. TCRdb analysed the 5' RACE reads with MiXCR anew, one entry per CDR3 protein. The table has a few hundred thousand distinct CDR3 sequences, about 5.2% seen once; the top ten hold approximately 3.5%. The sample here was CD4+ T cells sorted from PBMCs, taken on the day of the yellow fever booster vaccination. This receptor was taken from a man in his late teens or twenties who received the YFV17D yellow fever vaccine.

CDR3 coding DNA: TGTGCCATCAGTGAGACTCGAGATGCCCATACGCAGTATTTT. Translation gives CAISETRDAHTQYF. The chain is built from TRBV10-3 and TRBJ2-3; D ambiguous. V gave up 2 bases and J gave up 7 bases, with 13 bases separating them. The CDR3 runs 14 residues. The germline V gene encodes CDR1 ENHRY and CDR2 SYGVKD.